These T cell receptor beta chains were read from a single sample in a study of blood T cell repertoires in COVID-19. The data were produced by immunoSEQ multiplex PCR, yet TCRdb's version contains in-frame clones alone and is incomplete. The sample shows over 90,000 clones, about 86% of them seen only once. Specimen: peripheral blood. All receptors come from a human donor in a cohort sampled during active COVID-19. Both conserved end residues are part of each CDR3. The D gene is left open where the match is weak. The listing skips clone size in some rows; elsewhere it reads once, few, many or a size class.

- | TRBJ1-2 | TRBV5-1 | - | CASSLFPGDYGYTF | TGCGCCAGCAGCTTATTCCCGGGGGACTATGGCTACACCTTC
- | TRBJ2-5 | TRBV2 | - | CASTVPETQYF | TGTGCCAGCACGGTGCCAGAGACCCAGTACTTC
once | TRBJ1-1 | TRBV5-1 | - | CASSFRHFSDEAFF | TGCGCCAGCAGCTTCCGACATTTCTCCGATGAAGCTTTCTTT
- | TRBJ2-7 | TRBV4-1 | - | CASSRRGGPYEQYF | TGCGCCAGCAGCCGCAGGGGAGGGCCCTACGAGCAGTACTTC
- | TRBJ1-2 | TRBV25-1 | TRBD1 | CASTRGQDMPYTF | TGTGCCAGCACAAGGGGACAGGACATGCCCTACACCTTC
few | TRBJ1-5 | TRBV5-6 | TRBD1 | CASSRQGANQPQHF | TGTGCCAGCAGCCGACAGGGGGCCAATCAGCCCCAGCATTTT
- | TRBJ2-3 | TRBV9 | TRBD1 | CASRMGQGGADTQYF | TGTGCCAGCAGGATGGGACAGGGAGGAGCAGATACGCAGTATTTT
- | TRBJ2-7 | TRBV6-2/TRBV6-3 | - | CASSPTRTVPYF | TGTGCCAGCAGCCCAACCAGGACAGTTCCGTACTTC
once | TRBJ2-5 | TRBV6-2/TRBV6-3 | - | CASSYAIREWETQYF | TGTGCCAGCAGTTACGCTATACGGGAGTGGGAGACCCAGTACTTC
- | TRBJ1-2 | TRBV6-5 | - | CASRYGGEDYGYTF | TGTGCCAGCAGGTATGGGGGCGAGGACTATGGCTACACCTTC
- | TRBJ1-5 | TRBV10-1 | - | CASGHSNQPQHF | TGCGCCAGCGGACATAGCAATCAGCCCCAGCATTTT
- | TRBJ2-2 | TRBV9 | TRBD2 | CASSADLAGENTGELFF | TGTGCCAGCAGCGCCGACCTAGCGGGGGAGAACACCGGGGAGCTGTTTTTT
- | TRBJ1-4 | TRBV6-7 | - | CASRALVGAGEKLFF | TGTGCCAGCAGAGCCCTGGTGGGGGCTGGGGAAAAACTGTTTTTT
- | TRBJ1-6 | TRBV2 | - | CASSDLPSSYNSPLHF | TGTGCCAGCAGCGACCTCCCTAGCTCCTATAATTCACCCCTCCACTTT
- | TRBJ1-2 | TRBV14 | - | CASSRLSDRTNYGYTF | TGTGCCAGCAGCCGCCTTTCTGACAGAACTAACTATGGCTACACCTTC
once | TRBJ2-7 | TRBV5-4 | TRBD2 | CASSATTSGRSYEQYF | TGTGCCAGCAGCGCGACGACTAGCGGGAGATCCTACGAGCAGTACTTC